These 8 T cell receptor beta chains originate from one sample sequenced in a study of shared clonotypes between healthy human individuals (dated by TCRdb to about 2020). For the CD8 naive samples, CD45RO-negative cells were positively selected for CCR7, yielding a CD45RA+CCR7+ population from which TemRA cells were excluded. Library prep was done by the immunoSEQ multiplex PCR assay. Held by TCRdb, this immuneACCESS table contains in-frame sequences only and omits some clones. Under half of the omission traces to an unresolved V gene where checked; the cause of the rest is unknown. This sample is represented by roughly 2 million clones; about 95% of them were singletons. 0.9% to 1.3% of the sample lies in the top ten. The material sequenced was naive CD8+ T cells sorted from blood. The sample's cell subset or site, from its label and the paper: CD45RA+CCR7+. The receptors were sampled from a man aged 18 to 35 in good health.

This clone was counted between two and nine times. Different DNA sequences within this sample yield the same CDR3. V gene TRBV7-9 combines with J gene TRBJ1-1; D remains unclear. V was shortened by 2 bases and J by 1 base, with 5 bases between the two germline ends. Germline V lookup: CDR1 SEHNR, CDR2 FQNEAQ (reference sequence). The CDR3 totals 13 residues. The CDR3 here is CASSLLSNTEAFF. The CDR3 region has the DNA TGTGCCAGCAGCTTACTCTCGAACACTGAAGCTTTCTTT. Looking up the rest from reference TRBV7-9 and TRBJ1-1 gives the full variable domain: DTGVSQNPRHKITKRGQNVTFRCDPISEHNRLYWYRQTLGQGPEFLTYFQNEAQLEKSRLLSDRFSAERPKGSFSTLEIQRTEQGDSAMYLCASSLLSNTEAFFGQGTRLTVV.

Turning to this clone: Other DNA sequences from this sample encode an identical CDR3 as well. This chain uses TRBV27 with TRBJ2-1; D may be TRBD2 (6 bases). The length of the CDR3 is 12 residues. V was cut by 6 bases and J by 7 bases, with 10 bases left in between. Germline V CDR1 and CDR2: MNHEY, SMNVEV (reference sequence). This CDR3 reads CASSPGGNEQFF. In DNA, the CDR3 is TGTGCCAGCAGCCCCGGGGGAAATGAGCAGTTCTTC.

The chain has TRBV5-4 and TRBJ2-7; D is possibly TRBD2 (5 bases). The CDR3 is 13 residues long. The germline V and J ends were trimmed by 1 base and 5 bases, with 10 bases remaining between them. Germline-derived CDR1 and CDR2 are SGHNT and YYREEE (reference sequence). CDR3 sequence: CASSLISVDEQYF. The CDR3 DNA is TGTGCCAGCAGCTTGATTAGCGTGGACGAGCAGTACTTC.

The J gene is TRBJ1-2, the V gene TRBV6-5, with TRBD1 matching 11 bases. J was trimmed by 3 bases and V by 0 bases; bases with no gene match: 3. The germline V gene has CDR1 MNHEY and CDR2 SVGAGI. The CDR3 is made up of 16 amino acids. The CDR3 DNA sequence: TGTGCCAGCAGTTACTCCCCGGGACAGGGGGACTATGGCTACACCTTC. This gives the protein CASSYSPGQGDYGYTF.

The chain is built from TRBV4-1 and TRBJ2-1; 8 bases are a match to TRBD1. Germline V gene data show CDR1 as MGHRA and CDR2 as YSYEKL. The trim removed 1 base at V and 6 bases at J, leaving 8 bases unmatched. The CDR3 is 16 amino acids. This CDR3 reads CASSQGTGGVGNEQFF. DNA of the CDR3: TGCGCCAGCAGCCAAGGTACAGGGGGAGTGGGCAATGAGCAGTTCTTC.

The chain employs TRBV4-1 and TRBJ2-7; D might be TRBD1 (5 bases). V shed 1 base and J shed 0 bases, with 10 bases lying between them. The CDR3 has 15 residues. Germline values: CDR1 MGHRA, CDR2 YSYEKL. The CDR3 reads CASSQGLRDSYEQYF. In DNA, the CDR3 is TGCGCCAGCAGCCAAGGTCTCAGGGACTCCTACGAGCAGTACTTC.

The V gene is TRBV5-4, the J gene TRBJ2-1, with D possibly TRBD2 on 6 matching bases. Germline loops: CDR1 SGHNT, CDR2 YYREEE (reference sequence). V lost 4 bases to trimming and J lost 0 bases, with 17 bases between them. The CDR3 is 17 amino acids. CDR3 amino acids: CASSHPGLSISYNEQFF. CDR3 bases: TGTGCCAGCAGCCACCCGGGACTTTCTATCTCCTACAATGAGCAGTTCTTC.

CDR3 protein: CASSPIAAETQYF. The DNA for the CDR3 is TGCGCCAGCAGCCCCATCGCAGCGGAGACCCAGTACTTC. The V gene is TRBV4-1, the J gene TRBJ2-5; D gene ambiguous. The CDR3 contains 13 residues. V shed 4 bases and J shed 5 bases, with 11 bases lying between them. CDR1 is MGHRA and CDR2 is YSYEKL in the germline V gene.